This T cell receptor beta chain was identified during a study of T cell repertoires in cytomegalovirus infection. On the study more broadly: Public TCR beta signature analysis indicated the presence of both CMV infection and matching HLA type. Study results and caveats: Cumulative public TCR beta family frequency identified CMV carriers with the relevant HLA. What dominated the ex vivo response were HLA-C-restricted CMV-specific TCR beta clonotypes.

Per the germline V gene, CDR1 is MDHEN and CDR2 is SYDVKM. There are 17 residues in the CDR3. The trim removed 4 bases at V and 3 bases at J, leaving 13 bases unmatched. At least ten counts were recorded for this clonotype. What it recognizes is unknown. One entry per CDR3 protein, called by TCRdb with MiXCR from the reads. Of about 700,000 distinct CDR3 sequences in the sample, about 30% were seen once. The source is a human donor in good health (CMV status not recorded). Some clones in this sample may be carry-over from other donors' samples. Sequences were derived from cultured PBMCs, sampled from culture after CMV antigen stimulation. V and J are TRBV28 and TRBJ2-3; 7 positions match TRBD2. The CDR3 spells CASSSFGLVGLTDTQYF. CDR3 coding DNA: TGTGCCAGCAGTTCATTCGGACTAGTGGGTTTGACAGATACGCAGTATTTT. The complete variable domain, with remaining parts taken from reference TRBV28 and TRBJ2-3, reads DVKVTQSSRYLVKRTGEKVFLECVQDMDHENMFWYRQDPGLGLRLIYFSYDVKMKEKGDIPEGYSVSREKKERFSLILESASTNQTSMYLCASSSFGLVGLTDTQYFGPGTRLTVL.